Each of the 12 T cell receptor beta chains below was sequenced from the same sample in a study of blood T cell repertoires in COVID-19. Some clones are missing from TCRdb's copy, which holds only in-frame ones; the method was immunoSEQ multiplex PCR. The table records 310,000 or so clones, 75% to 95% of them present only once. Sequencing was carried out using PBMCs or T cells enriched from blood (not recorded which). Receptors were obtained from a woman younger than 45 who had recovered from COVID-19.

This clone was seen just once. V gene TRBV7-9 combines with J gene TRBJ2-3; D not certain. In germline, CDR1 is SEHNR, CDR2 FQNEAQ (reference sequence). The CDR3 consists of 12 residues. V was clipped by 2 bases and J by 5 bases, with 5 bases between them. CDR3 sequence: CASSLRLDTQYF. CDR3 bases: TGTGCCAGCAGCTTAAGACTAGATACGCAGTATTTT.

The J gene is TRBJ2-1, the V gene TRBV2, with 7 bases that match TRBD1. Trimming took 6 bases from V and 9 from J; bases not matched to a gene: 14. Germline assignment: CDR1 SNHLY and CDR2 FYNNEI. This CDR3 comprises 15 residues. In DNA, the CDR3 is TGTGCCAGCAGGAAAAACCCGGGACAGTCTATTGAGCAGTTCTTC. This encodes CASRKNPGQSIEQFF. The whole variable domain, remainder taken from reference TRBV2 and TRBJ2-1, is EPEVTQTPSHQVTQMGQEVILRCVPISNHLYFYWYRQILGQKVEFLVSFYNNEISEKSEIFDDQFSVERPDGSNFTLKIRSTKLEDSAMYFCASRKNPGQSIEQFFGPGTRLTVL.

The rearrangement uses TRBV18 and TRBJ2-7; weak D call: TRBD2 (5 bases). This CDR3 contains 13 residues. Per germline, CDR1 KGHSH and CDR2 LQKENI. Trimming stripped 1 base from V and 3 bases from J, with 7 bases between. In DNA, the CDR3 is TGTGCCAGCTCACCACAGGAGGACTACGAGCAGTACTTC. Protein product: CASSPQEDYEQYF.

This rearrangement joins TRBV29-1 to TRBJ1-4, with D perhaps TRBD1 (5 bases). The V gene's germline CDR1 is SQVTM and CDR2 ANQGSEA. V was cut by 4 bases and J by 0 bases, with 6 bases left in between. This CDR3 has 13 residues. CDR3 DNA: TGCAGCGTTGGACAGACAACTAATGAAAAACTGTTTTTT. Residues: CSVGQTTNEKLFF.

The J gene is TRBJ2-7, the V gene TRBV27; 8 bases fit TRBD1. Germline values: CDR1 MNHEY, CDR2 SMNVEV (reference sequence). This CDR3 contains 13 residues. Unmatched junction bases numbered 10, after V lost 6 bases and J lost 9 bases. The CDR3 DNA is TGTGCCAGCAGACCTACAGGGGGACGCGGGCAGTACTTC. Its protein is CASRPTGGRGQYF.

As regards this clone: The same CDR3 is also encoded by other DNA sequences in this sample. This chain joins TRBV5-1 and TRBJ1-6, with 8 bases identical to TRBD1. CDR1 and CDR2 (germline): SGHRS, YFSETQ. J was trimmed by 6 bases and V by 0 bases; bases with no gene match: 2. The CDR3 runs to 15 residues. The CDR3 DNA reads TGCGCCAGCAGCTTGGGAGGACAGGGTAATTCACCCCTCCACTTT. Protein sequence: CASSLGGQGNSPLHF.

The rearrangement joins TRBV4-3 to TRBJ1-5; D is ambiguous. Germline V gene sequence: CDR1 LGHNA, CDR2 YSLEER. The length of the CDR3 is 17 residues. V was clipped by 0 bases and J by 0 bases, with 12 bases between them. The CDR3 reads CASSQDLTATSNQPQHF. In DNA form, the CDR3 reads TGCGCCAGCAGCCAAGATCTCACAGCAACTAGCAATCAGCCCCAGCATTTT.

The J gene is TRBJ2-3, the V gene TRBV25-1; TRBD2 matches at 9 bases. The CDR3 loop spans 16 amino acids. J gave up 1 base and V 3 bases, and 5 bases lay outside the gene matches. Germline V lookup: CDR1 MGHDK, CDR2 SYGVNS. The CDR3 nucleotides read TGTGCCAGCAGTGACATTATAGCGGGAGGCACAGATACGCAGTATTTT. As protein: CASSDIIAGGTDTQYF.

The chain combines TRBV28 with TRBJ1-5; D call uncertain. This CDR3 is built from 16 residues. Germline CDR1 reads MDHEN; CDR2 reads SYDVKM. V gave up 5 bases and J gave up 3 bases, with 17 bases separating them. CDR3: CASSLRDLSDNQPQHF. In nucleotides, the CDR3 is TGTGCCAGCAGTCTCCGGGATCTTAGTGACAATCAGCCCCAGCATTTT.

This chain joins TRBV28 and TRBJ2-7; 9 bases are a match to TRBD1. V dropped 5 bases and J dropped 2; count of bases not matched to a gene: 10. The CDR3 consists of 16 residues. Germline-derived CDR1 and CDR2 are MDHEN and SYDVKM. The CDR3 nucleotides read TGTGCCAGCAGTCCCCCGACAGGGGGGAAAGCCTACGAGCAGTACTTC. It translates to CASSPPTGGKAYEQYF.

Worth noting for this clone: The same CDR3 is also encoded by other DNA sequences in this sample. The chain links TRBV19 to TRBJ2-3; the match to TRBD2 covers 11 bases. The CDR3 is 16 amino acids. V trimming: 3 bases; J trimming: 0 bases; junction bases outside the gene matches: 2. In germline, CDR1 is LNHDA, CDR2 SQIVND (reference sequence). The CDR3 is CASSIGTSGSTDTQYF. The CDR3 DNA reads TGTGCCAGTAGTATCGGGACTAGCGGTAGCACAGATACGCAGTATTTT.

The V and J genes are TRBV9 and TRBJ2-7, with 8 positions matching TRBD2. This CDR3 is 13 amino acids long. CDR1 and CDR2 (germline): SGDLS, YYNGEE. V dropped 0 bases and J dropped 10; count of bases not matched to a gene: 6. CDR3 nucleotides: TGTGCCAGCAGCGTAGCTTCGGGAGGGGGTCAGTACTTC. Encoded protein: CASSVASGGGQYF.